Listed here are 20 T cell receptor beta chains from one sample, sequenced in a study of blood T cell repertoires in COVID-19. Profiled with immunoSEQ multiplex PCR; TCRdb holds only in-frame clones, not every one. The profile covers approximately 210,000 clones, with roughly 90% appearing a single time and around 8% taken by the ten largest. Sequencing was carried out using PBMCs or T cells enriched from blood (not recorded which). The receptors shown here come from a young woman who had recovered from COVID-19.

V usage is TRBV28 and J usage is TRBJ1-5; TRBD1 might be the D (6 bases). The CDR3 covers 15 residues. Trimming stripped 3 bases from V and 4 bases from J, with 13 bases between. Germline V gives CDR1 MDHEN, CDR2 SYDVKM. The CDR3 DNA reads as TGTGCCAGCAGTTTCGTGGTCAGGGGAAATCAGCCCCAGCATTTT. It translates to CASSFVVRGNQPQHF.

This chain joins TRBV6-5 and TRBJ1-1, with D unresolved. V was trimmed by 7 bases and J by 0 bases, leaving 9 bases between them. Germline CDR1 reads MNHEY; CDR2 reads SVGAGI. The CDR3 extends over 13 amino acids. CDR3 sequence: CASTPTLNTEAFF. DNA for the CDR3: TGTGCCAGCACCCCGACACTGAACACTGAAGCTTTCTTT.

This chain joins TRBV5-6 and TRBJ1-2; D might be TRBD1 (6 bases). This CDR3 has 15 amino acids. V shed 2 bases and J shed 7 bases, with 18 bases lying between them. From germline, CDR1 is SGHDT and CDR2 YYEEEE. The CDR3 loop is CASSFRDTHFAGYTF. In nucleotides, the CDR3 is TGTGCCAGCAGCTTCCGGGACACCCATTTTGCTGGCTACACCTTC.

The V and J genes are TRBV20-1 and TRBJ1-2; D not certain. V lost 6 bases to trimming and J lost 0 bases, with 5 bases between them. Germline V CDR1 and CDR2: DFQATT, SNEGSKA (reference sequence). This CDR3 contains 11 residues. The CDR3 coding sequence is TGCAGTGCCCCAACTAACTATGGCTACACCTTC. Translating gives CSAPTNYGYTF.

The CDR3 reads CASSYSIRGNYGYTF. In DNA form, the CDR3 reads TGTGCCAGCAGTTACTCGATAAGGGGTAACTATGGCTACACCTTC. The chain uses TRBV6-5 and TRBJ1-2, with D tentatively TRBD1 (5 bases). The CDR3 runs to 15 residues. Trimming shortened V by 0 bases and J by 1 base, and 9 bases separated the two germline ends. The germline V gene encodes CDR1 MNHEY and CDR2 SVGAGI.

The chain carries TRBV10-3 and TRBJ1-1; D might be TRBD1 (6 bases). The CDR3 contains 13 residues. Trimming took 10 bases from V and 6 from J, leaving 18 bases between them. CDR1 ENHRY and CDR2 SYGVKD come from the germline V gene. CDR3: CATVSTGTSEAFF. The CDR3 coding sequence is TGTGCCACCGTCTCTACAGGGACCTCTGAAGCTTTCTTT.

This clone was detected only a few times. The chain has TRBV7-9 and TRBJ2-1; D is unclear. The CDR3 is 12 residues long. V lost 1 base and J lost 10, with 8 bases in between. From germline, CDR1 is SEHNR and CDR2 FQNEAQ (reference sequence). The CDR3 sequence: CASSLDSSEQFF. DNA of the CDR3: TGTGCCAGCAGCTTAGACAGTTCAGAGCAGTTCTTC.

The chain couples TRBV14 to TRBJ2-4; D not resolved. Looked up from germline, CDR1 is SGHDN and CDR2 is FVKESK. CDR3 length: 15 residues. V was cut by 4 bases and J by 0 bases, with 10 bases left in between. For the CDR3, the DNA is TGTGCCAGCAGCCGGAGTGCACTAGCCAAAAACATTCAGTACTTC. Protein: CASSRSALAKNIQYF.

The chain has TRBV4-1 and TRBJ2-1, with D possibly TRBD1 on 6 matching bases. The CDR3 loop spans 13 amino acids. Trimming took off 6 bases at V and 6 bases at J, with 12 bases between the two ends. Germline V lookup: CDR1 MGHRA, CDR2 YSYEKL. The CDR3 coding sequence is TGCGCCAGCAGTCGAAAACAGGGCAATGAGCAGTTCTTC. Its translation: CASSRKQGNEQFF.

The rearrangement links TRBV4-1 to TRBJ1-4; 10 nucleotides line up with TRBD1. Germline values: CDR1 MGHRA, CDR2 YSYEKL. Trimming at V came to 6 bases and at J to 11 bases, leaving 9 bases not matched to a gene. This CDR3 comprises 14 residues. The CDR3 DNA reads TGCGCCAGCAGGCGACAGGGGGCGCCGGAGAAACTGTTTTTT. This translates into CASRRQGAPEKLFF.

The chain has TRBV24-1 and TRBJ2-5; tentatively, D is TRBD1 (5 bases). Looked up from germline, CDR1 is KGHDR and CDR2 is SFDVKD. CDR3 size: 12 residues. With 1 base removed from V and 7 bases from J, the gap between germline ends came to 6 bases. CDR3: CATSDFRGTQYF. The CDR3 region has the DNA TGTGCCACCAGTGATTTTAGGGGGACCCAGTACTTC.

The chain recombines TRBV15 with TRBJ2-2; 13 bases are shared with TRBD2. The germline CDR1 and CDR2 sequences are LNHNV and YYDKDF (reference sequence). The V and J ends lost 1 base and 6 bases, in that order; junction bases with no gene match: 8. The CDR3 spans 18 residues. For the CDR3, the DNA is TGTGCCACCAGCAGAGGGACTAGCGGGGGAACAAAGTCCGGGGAGCTGTTTTTT. It is translated as CATSRGTSGGTKSGELFF.

The V and J genes are TRBV28 and TRBJ1-2; the D is unclear. Trimming removed 5 bases at V and 6 bases at J, with 10 bases between. CDR1 and CDR2 from the germline V gene are MDHEN and SYDVKM. The length of the CDR3 is 12 residues. This CDR3 reads CASSRTDHGYTF. CDR3 sequence (DNA): TGTGCCAGCAGTAGAACAGACCATGGCTACACCTTC.

Here the CDR3 DNA reads TGCGCCAGCAGCCTATTAGCGGGGGCCCCAGATACGCAGTATTTT. Its translation is CASSLLAGAPDTQYF. This chain uses TRBV5-1 with TRBJ2-3; TRBD2 matches 9 bases. Trimming took 4 bases from V and 4 from J; bases not matched to a gene: 7. The CDR3 is 15 amino acids. The germline CDR1 and CDR2 sequences are SGHRS and YFSETQ.

The CDR3 sequence: CASSLGSAGGPHTDTQYF. The CDR3 nucleotides read TGTGCCAGCAGCTTAGGCTCAGCGGGGGGGCCCCACACAGATACGCAGTATTTT. The rearrangement uses TRBV7-8 and TRBJ2-3; 10 positions agree with TRBD2. The CDR3 covers 18 residues. V shed 1 base and J 2 bases; nucleotides not matched to a gene: 9. The germline gives CDR1 SGHVS, CDR2 FQNEAQ.

This chain connects TRBV28 to TRBJ1-5; 7 nucleotides agree with TRBD1. The CDR3 sequence is 15 residues long. Germline V gene lookup returns CDR1 MDHEN and CDR2 SYDVKM. Trimming removed 7 bases from V and 3 bases from J; junction bases left unmatched: 9. The CDR3 DNA sequence: TGTGCCAGCACCCCGGGACAGTTGAACAATCAGCCCCAGCATTTT. Protein sequence: CASTPGQLNNQPQHF.

The gene calls are TRBV15 and TRBJ2-4; D possibly corresponds to TRBD1 (7 bases). The CDR3 extends over 17 amino acids. Per germline, CDR1 LNHNV and CDR2 YYDKDF (reference sequence). Trimming shortened V by 0 bases and J by 3 bases, and 15 bases separated the two germline ends. The CDR3 protein is CATSRESQGGSKNIQYF. Written as DNA, the CDR3 is TGTGCCACCAGCAGAGAGTCCCAGGGGGGTAGCAAAAACATTCAGTACTTC.

The CDR3 DNA follows: TGCAGCGTTGAGGTTTGGGCACAGGGAGCCCCTGAAGCTTTCTTT. It translates to CSVEVWAQGAPEAFF. The chain recombines TRBV29-1 with TRBJ1-1; tentatively, D is TRBD1 (6 bases). V was trimmed by 3 bases and J by 6 bases, leaving 20 bases between them. The CDR3 extends over 15 amino acids. Germline V CDR1 and CDR2: SQVTM, ANQGSEA.

This sequence joins TRBV5-1 and TRBJ2-1; the D gene is possibly TRBD1 (5 bases). V shed 0 bases and J shed 4 bases, with 11 bases lying between them. CDR1 SGHRS and CDR2 YFSETQ come from the germline V gene. This CDR3 is 15 amino acids long. This CDR3 reads CASSLERGYYNEQFF. As DNA, the CDR3 is TGCGCCAGCAGCTTGGAAAGGGGATATTACAATGAGCAGTTCTTC. Complete variable domain (other parts from reference TRBV5-1 and TRBJ2-1): KAGVTQTPRYLIKTRGQQVTLSCSPISGHRSVSWYQQTPGQGLQFLFEYFSETQRNKGNFPGRFSGRQFSNSRSEMNVSTLELGDSALYLCASSLERGYYNEQFFGPGTRLTVL.

The V call is TRBV7-9, the J call TRBJ1-4; a possible D gene is TRBD1 (6 bases). Germline CDR1 and CDR2: SEHNR and FQNEAQ (reference sequence). Trimming shortened V by 1 base and J by 4 bases, and 16 bases separated the two germline ends. This CDR3 is built from 17 residues. DNA for the CDR3: TGTGCCAGCAGCTTAGTCAGTACCGGGACACTTAATGAAAAACTGTTTTTT. Translated: CASSLVSTGTLNEKLFF.